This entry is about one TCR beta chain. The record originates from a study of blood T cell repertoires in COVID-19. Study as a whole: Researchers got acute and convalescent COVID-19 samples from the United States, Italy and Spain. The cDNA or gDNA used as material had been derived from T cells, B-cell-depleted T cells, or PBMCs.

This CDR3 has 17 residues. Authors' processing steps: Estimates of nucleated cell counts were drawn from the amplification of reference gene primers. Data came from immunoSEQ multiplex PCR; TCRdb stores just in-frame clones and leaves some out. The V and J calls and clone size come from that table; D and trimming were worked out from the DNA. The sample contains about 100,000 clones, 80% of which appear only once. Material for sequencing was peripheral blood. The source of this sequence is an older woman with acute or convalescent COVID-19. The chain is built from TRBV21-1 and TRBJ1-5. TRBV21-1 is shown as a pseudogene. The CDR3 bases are TGTGCCAGCAGCAAAATAGCGGGCCCAGGGAGCAATCAGCCCCAGCATTTT. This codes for CASSKIAGPGSNQPQHF.